Following are 18 T cell receptor beta chains from one sample sequenced in a study of blood T cell repertoires in COVID-19. TCRdb's copy holds only in-frame clones and misses some; the assay was immunoSEQ multiplex PCR. The sample records roughly 80,000 clones, 78% being singletons. Sequenced material: peripheral blood. The receptors stem from a human donor in a cohort sampled during active COVID-19.

V and J are TRBV3-1 (or the pseudogene TRBV3-2) and TRBJ1-3, with no clear D. The V gene's germline CDR1 is LGHDT and CDR2 YNNKEL (reference sequence). CDR3 length: 15 residues. V gave up 4 bases and J gave up 4 bases, with 14 bases separating them. The CDR3 is CASSPSPSGGNTIYF. The CDR3, as DNA: TGTGCCAGCAGCCCTTCCCCCAGCGGAGGAAACACCATATATTTT.

The rearrangement joins TRBV19 to TRBJ2-4; 11 bases fit TRBD2. With V trimmed by 6 bases and J by 9 bases, 7 bases remained unmatched. The CDR3 totals 14 residues. The germline V gene encodes CDR1 LNHDA and CDR2 SQIVND (reference sequence). CDR3 protein: CASSNSGGDVIQYF. CDR3 nucleotide sequence: TGTGCCAGTAGCAATAGCGGGGGGGACGTCATTCAGTACTTC.

V usage is TRBV12-3 or TRBV12-4 and J usage is TRBJ2-7; D is unclear. The length of the CDR3 is 13 residues. V was pared by 6 bases and J by 3 bases, with 12 bases between. The CDR3 coding sequence is TGTGCCAGCAGCCATCCCCTTAGCTACGAGCAGTACTTC. Amino acids: CASSHPLSYEQYF.

This clone has ten or more counts. The chain is built from TRBV2 and TRBJ2-3; the match to TRBD1 covers 7 bases. CDR3 length: 17 residues. Germline trimming cut 1 base from V and 6 bases from J; bases unmatched to any gene: 13. Germline-derived CDR1 and CDR2 are SNHLY and FYNNEI. The CDR3 DNA sequence: TGTGCCAGCAGTGAAGTCTTTGGGGACAGTGTCTTCGATACGCAGTATTTT. As protein: CASSEVFGDSVFDTQYF.

This clone was found a few times. This chain links TRBV6-1 with TRBJ1-1, with D perhaps matching TRBD1 (6 bases). Trimming shortened V by 3 bases and J by 4 bases, and 24 bases separated the two germline ends. Germline CDR1 and CDR2: MNHNS and SASEGT. This CDR3 is 18 amino acids long. The CDR3 nucleotides are TGTGCCAGCAGTGATTCGGTACTTATGGGGGGGCTAGGCACTGAAGCTTTCTTT. It encodes CASSDSVLMGGLGTEAFF.

CDR3: CASWGGLKGYTF. As DNA, the CDR3 is TGTGCCAGTTGGGGGGGACTAAAGGGCTACACCTTC. V is TRBV12-3 or TRBV12-4 and J is TRBJ1-2; a weak D match, TRBD1 (5 bases). The CDR3 runs 12 residues. V was pared by 9 bases and J by 8 bases, with 16 bases between.

The V call is TRBV5-1, the J call TRBJ1-6, with a tentative D call TRBD1 (5 bases). V was cut by 6 bases and J by 8 bases, with 12 bases left in between. CDR1 and CDR2 (germline): SGHRS, YFSETQ. This CDR3 spans 13 amino acids. The CDR3 spells CASTTGGDSPLHF. The CDR3 DNA sequence: TGCGCCAGCACTACCGGGGGGGATTCACCCCTCCACTTT.

This clone showed up just a few times. This sequence joins TRBV27 and TRBJ2-2, with a tentative D call TRBD2 (5 bases). With 4 bases removed from V and 3 bases from J, the gap between germline ends came to 15 bases. In germline, CDR1 is MNHEY, CDR2 SMNVEV (reference sequence). The CDR3 spans 16 residues. DNA for the CDR3: TGTGCCAGCAGTTCCCCGGGGTTCACTGACACCGGGGAGCTGTTTTTT. It codes for CASSSPGFTDTGELFF.

The genes are TRBV24-1 and TRBJ1-1, with 8 bases that match TRBD1. The CDR3 spans 15 residues. V trimming: 5 bases; J trimming: 4 bases; junction bases outside the gene matches: 8. In germline, CDR1 is KGHDR, CDR2 SFDVKD. CDR3 DNA sequence: TGTGCCACCAGTGGCCTAGACAGGGGAGGCACTGAAGCTTTCTTT. Its protein is CATSGLDRGGTEAFF.

This clone was observed a handful of times. The chain uses TRBV9 and TRBJ1-1; 9 positions agree with TRBD1. Per germline, CDR1 SGDLS and CDR2 YYNGEE. With 3 bases clipped from V and 5 bases from J, the junction kept 2 bases outside the gene matches. CDR3 length equals 13 residues. CDR3 loop: CASSAGQGTEAFF. The CDR3 coding sequence is TGTGCCAGCAGCGCGGGACAGGGAACTGAAGCTTTCTTT.

The rearrangement links TRBV3-1 (or the pseudogene TRBV3-2) to TRBJ2-3, with D possibly TRBD1 on 5 matching bases. This CDR3 region has 17 residues. Trimming shortened V by 4 bases and J by 0 bases, and 17 bases separated the two germline ends. Germline lookup yields CDR1 LGHDT and CDR2 YNNKEL (reference sequence). The CDR3 here is CASSPTGGHKSTDTQYF. The DNA of the CDR3 is TGTGCCAGCAGCCCGACTGGCGGACACAAGAGCACAGATACGCAGTATTTT.

The rearrangement uses TRBV6-6 and TRBJ1-1; D might be TRBD1 (6 bases). The germline V and J ends were trimmed by 6 bases and 11 bases, with 16 bases remaining between them. Germline CDR1 reads MNHNY; CDR2 reads SVGAGI (reference sequence). The CDR3 length is 12 residues. The CDR3 spells CASSHRDKEAFF. The DNA for the CDR3 is TGTGCCAGCAGCCACAGGGATAAGGAGGCTTTCTTT.

The chain has TRBV15 and TRBJ1-4; 10 bases are shared with TRBD1. The V gene's germline CDR1 is LNHNV and CDR2 YYDKDF (reference sequence). The CDR3 has 16 amino acids. Losses at the gene ends were 3 bases for V and 7 bases for J; bases not matched to a gene: 8. CDR3 sequence (DNA): TGTGCCACCAGCAGGACAGGGGGCGCTCCCCCTGAAAAACTGTTTTTT. Its protein is CATSRTGGAPPEKLFF.

This chain uses TRBV6-2 or TRBV6-3 with TRBJ2-7; D uncertain. V lost 2 bases, J lost 6 bases, and 14 bases lay in between. The CDR3 totals 14 residues. Germline V lookup: CDR1 MNHEY, CDR2 SVGEGT. CDR3 region: CASSYALSAGEQYF. CDR3 in DNA: TGTGCCAGCAGTTACGCCCTCTCGGCAGGCGAGCAGTACTTC.

The J gene is TRBJ1-2, the V gene TRBV25-1; D may be TRBD1 (5 bases). V was shortened by 1 base and J by 8 bases, with 17 bases between the two germline ends. Germline CDR1 is MGHDK and CDR2 is SYGVNS. The CDR3 consists of 15 residues. Written as DNA, the CDR3 is TGTGCCAGCAGTGAATTTTTCGGTATTGGGGCCGGCTACACCTTC. This encodes CASSEFFGIGAGYTF.

There are a few counts of this clone. The CDR3 loop is CASSYVASLSDTQYF. The CDR3 DNA reads TGTGCCAGCAGTTACGTTGCTAGCTTGTCGGATACGCAGTATTTT. This chain links TRBV6-2 or TRBV6-3 with TRBJ2-3, with a tentative D call TRBD2 (5 bases). Germline V lookup: CDR1 MNHEY, CDR2 SVGEGT. Trimming took off 2 bases at V and 6 bases at J, with 15 bases between the two ends. This CDR3 is 15 amino acids long.

This chain uses TRBV19 with TRBJ1-5; D is perhaps TRBD1 (6 bases). This CDR3 has 13 residues. The V end was cut by 4 bases, the J end by 4 bases, with 8 bases between. The V gene's germline CDR1 is LNHDA and CDR2 SQIVND (reference sequence). The CDR3 sequence: CASSTDRNQPQHF. CDR3 sequence (DNA): TGTGCCAGTAGTACCGACAGGAATCAGCCCCAGCATTTT.

This clone was counted between two and nine times. The chain uses TRBV7-9 and TRBJ2-7; 12 bases match TRBD2. The germline V gene encodes CDR1 SEHNR and CDR2 FQNEAQ (reference sequence). The junction had 4 bases not matched to a gene; V was cut back by 5 bases and J by 2 bases. This CDR3 spans 15 amino acids. DNA of the CDR3: TGTGCCAGCAGCCGCGGACTAGCGGGGACCTACGAGCAGTACGTC. It is translated as CASSRGLAGTYEQYV.